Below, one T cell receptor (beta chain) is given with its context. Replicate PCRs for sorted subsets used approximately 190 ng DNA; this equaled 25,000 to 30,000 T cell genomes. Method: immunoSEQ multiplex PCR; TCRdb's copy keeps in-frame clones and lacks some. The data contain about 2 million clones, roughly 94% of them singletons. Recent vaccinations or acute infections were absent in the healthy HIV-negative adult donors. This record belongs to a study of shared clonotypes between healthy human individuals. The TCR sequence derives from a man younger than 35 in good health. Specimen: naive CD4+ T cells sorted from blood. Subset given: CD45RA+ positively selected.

The CDR3 region has the DNA TGTGCCAGCAGCGAAACCGGGACACCCTTGAATGGATATGAAAAACTGTTTTTT. Protein: CASSETGTPLNGYEKLFF. The rearrangement joins TRBV9 to TRBJ1-4, with D perhaps TRBD1 (6 bases). V shed 3 bases and J shed 6 bases, with 24 bases lying between them. The CDR3 sequence is 18 residues long. Germline loops: CDR1 SGDLS, CDR2 YYNGEE.